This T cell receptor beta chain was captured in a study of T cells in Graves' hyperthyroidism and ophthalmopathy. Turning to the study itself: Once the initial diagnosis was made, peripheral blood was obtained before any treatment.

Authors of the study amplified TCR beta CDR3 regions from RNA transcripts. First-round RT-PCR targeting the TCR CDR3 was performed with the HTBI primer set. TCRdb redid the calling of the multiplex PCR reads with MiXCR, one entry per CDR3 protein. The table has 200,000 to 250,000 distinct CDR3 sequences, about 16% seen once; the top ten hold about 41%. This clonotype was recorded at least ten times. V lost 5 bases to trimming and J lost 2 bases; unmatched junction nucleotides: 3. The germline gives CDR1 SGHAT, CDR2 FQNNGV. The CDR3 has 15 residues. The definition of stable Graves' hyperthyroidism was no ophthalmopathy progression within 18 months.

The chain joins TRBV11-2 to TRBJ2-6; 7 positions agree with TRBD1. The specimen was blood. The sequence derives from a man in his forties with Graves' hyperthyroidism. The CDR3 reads CASSATGAGANVLTF. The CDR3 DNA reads TGTGCCAGCAGCGCCACAGGGGCTGGGGCCAACGTCCTGACTTTC.